The next 27 T cell receptor beta chains were all read from a single sample in a study of cytomegalovirus exposure and HLA in healthy donors. Assay used: immunoSEQ multiplex PCR; TCRdb lists only in-frame clones, some missing. The sample carries roughly 190,000 clones, 86% recorded once. The sample taken for sequencing was PBMCs. Receptors originate from a man younger than 45 in good health and CMV-seropositive.

In its sample, this clone was seen a few times. The chain carries TRBV4-1 and TRBJ2-3, with D possibly TRBD2 on 7 matching bases. CDR1 MGHRA and CDR2 YSYEKL come from the germline V gene. The length of the CDR3 is 15 residues. Trimming stripped 8 bases from V and 3 bases from J, with 18 bases between. The CDR3 DNA reads as TGCGCCAGCCGGAAGACAGGCGGGGGAACAGATACGCAGTATTTT. Translation: CASRKTGGGTDTQYF.

The V and J genes are TRBV5-6 and TRBJ2-5; tentatively, D is TRBD2 (5 bases). The V end lost 2 bases, the J end lost 3 bases, and 14 bases lay between the germline ends. This CDR3 has 15 residues. Germline V CDR1 and CDR2: SGHDT, YYEEEE. The CDR3 DNA reads as TGTGCCAGCAGCTTCCTACCTTCGCGGGAAGAGACCCAGTACTTC. This gives the protein CASSFLPSREETQYF.

V and J are TRBV15 and TRBJ2-5; D might be TRBD2 (5 bases). V lost 0 bases and J lost 7, with 9 bases in between. The CDR3 covers 13 residues. Germline values: CDR1 LNHNV, CDR2 YYDKDF (reference sequence). CDR3 bases: TGTGCCACCAGCAGAGATGCGGGTGCGACCCAGTACTTC. It translates to CATSRDAGATQYF.

The J gene is TRBJ1-2, the V gene TRBV6-5; 8 bases agree with TRBD1. The trim removed 5 bases at V and 3 bases at J, leaving 2 bases unmatched. CDR1 and CDR2 from the germline V gene are MNHEY and SVGAGI. The CDR3 contains 13 residues. In nucleotides, the CDR3 is TGTGCCAGCAGTCCGACAGGGGACTATGGCTACACCTTC. Translating gives CASSPTGDYGYTF.

The J gene is TRBJ2-7, the V gene TRBV25-1; no definite D call. The CDR3 sequence is 10 residues long. Germline CDR1 and CDR2: MGHDK and SYGVNS. Deletions cut 8 bases from V and 3 bases from J, with 5 bases between. The CDR3 is CASGNYEQYF. The CDR3, as DNA: TGTGCCAGCGGAAACTACGAGCAGTACTTC.

The DNA of the CDR3 is TGTGCCAGCAGTCAGGCCCGGGGGCCCCAGCATTTT. Its translation: CASSQARGPQHF. The rearrangement uses TRBV2 and TRBJ1-5, with no clear D. V dropped 5 bases and J dropped 9 bases, with 11 bases sitting between them. The V gene's germline CDR1 is SNHLY and CDR2 FYNNEI. The CDR3 has 12 amino acids.

The rearrangement joins TRBV6-4 to TRBJ1-5; unclear D gene. The CDR3 is 13 residues long. From germline, CDR1 is MRHNA and CDR2 SNTAGT. Trimming cost V 4 bases and J 1 base, with 5 bases left between them. The DNA for the CDR3 is TGTGCCAGCAGTGGGGAGAGCAATCAGCCCCAGCATTTT. Its protein product is CASSGESNQPQHF.

This clone has just one count. V usage is TRBV7-6 and J usage is TRBJ1-2; tentative D call: TRBD1 (6 bases). The CDR3 is 12 residues long. CDR1 SGHVS and CDR2 FNYEAQ come from the germline V gene. Trimming pared 7 bases from V and 5 bases from J, leaving 11 bases between. The CDR3 loop is CASTSTGYGYTF. Here the CDR3 DNA reads TGTGCCAGCACCTCGACAGGTTATGGCTACACCTTC.

The chain joins TRBV27 to TRBJ1-4; tentative D call: TRBD1 (5 bases). V lost 8 bases, J lost 5 bases, and 12 bases lay in between. Per germline, CDR1 MNHEY and CDR2 SMNVEV (reference sequence). This CDR3 region has 13 residues. The CDR3 loop reads CASGRDLNEKLFF. CDR3 DNA sequence: TGTGCCAGCGGCCGGGACCTGAATGAAAAACTGTTTTTT.

V is TRBV11-3 and J is TRBJ2-1; D gene ambiguous. The CDR3 sequence is 13 residues long. The V and J ends lost 3 bases and 3 bases respectively, with 6 bases between them. Germline loops: CDR1 SGHNT, CDR2 YENEEA. The CDR3 bases are TGTGCCAGCAGCTTCGGCAGCTACAATGAGCAGTTCTTC. It translates to CASSFGSYNEQFF.

This clone was detected only once. V and J are TRBV11-3 and TRBJ2-3, with 11 bases fitting TRBD2. The CDR3 totals 15 residues. Looked up from germline, CDR1 is SGHNT and CDR2 is YENEEA. J was trimmed by 6 bases and V by 5 bases; bases with no gene match: 7. CDR3 sequence reads: CASSQNSGGADTQYF. The CDR3, as DNA: TGTGCCAGCAGCCAAAATAGCGGGGGGGCGGATACGCAGTATTTT.

This chain connects TRBV27 to TRBJ2-3, with 7 bases that match TRBD2. CDR3 length equals 19 residues. CDR1 MNHEY and CDR2 SMNVEV come from the germline V gene (reference sequence). Losses at the gene ends were 4 bases for V and 6 bases for J; bases not matched to a gene: 22. The CDR3 sequence: CASSSSVIRTNGGRDTQYF. The CDR3, as DNA: TGTGCCAGCAGTTCATCCGTGATACGGACTAACGGGGGGAGGGATACGCAGTATTTT.

The rearrangement joins TRBV19 to TRBJ2-1, with 13 bases lining up with TRBD2. The CDR3 consists of 14 residues. V dropped 5 bases and J dropped 14; count of bases not matched to a gene: 9. Germline V gives CDR1 LNHDA, CDR2 SQIVND (reference sequence). The CDR3 loop is CASSALAGGPTKFF. The CDR3 DNA reads TGTGCCAGTAGTGCACTAGCGGGAGGGCCAACGAAGTTCTTC.

The chain couples TRBV9 to TRBJ1-1, with D tentatively TRBD1 (6 bases). The germline V and J ends were trimmed by 2 bases and 2 bases, with 19 bases remaining between them. CDR1 and CDR2 (germline): SGDLS, YYNGEE. This CDR3 contains 17 residues. The CDR3 sequence: CASSVSGERGVNTEAFF. CDR3 nucleotide sequence: TGTGCCAGCAGCGTCTCGGGGGAAAGGGGGGTCAACACTGAAGCTTTCTTT.

The chain uses TRBV4-1 and TRBJ2-7, with 14 bases that match TRBD2. CDR1 and CDR2 from the germline V gene are MGHRA and YSYEKL. The CDR3 is 15 amino acids. Trimming removed 1 base from V and 12 bases from J; junction bases left unmatched: 8. CDR3: CASSQGGLAGALRYF. In DNA, the CDR3 is TGCGCCAGCAGCCAAGGGGGACTAGCGGGGGCCCTTCGGTACTTC.

The CDR3 region has the DNA TGTGCCAGCAGCTTGCCGGACCGGACCTACGAGCAGTACTTC. It encodes CASSLPDRTYEQYF. The genes are TRBV5-6 and TRBJ2-7, with no clear D. Trimming cost V 1 base and J 2 bases, with 10 bases left between them. The CDR3 runs to 14 residues. The germline gives CDR1 SGHDT, CDR2 YYEEEE. Full variable domain (rest looked up from reference TRBV5-6 and TRBJ2-7): DAGVTQSPTHLIKTRGQQVTLRCSPKSGHDTVSWYQQALGQGPQFIFQYYEEEERQRGNFPDRFSGHQFPNYSSELNVNALLLGDSALYLCASSLPDRTYEQYFGPGTRLTVT.

The rearrangement joins TRBV27 to TRBJ2-1; D gene unclear. Trimming took 5 bases from V and 4 from J, leaving 12 bases between them. The CDR3 runs to 14 residues. Germline V gene sequence: CDR1 MNHEY, CDR2 SMNVEV (reference sequence). The CDR3 sequence: CASSPLAPYNEQFF. CDR3 DNA sequence: TGTGCCAGCAGTCCACTCGCCCCTTACAATGAGCAGTTCTTC.

V gene TRBV10-1 combines with J gene TRBJ2-1; 9 bases map to TRBD1. Germline CDR1 is WNHNN and CDR2 is SYGVQD (reference sequence). With V trimmed by 6 bases and J by 6 bases, 9 bases remained unmatched. This CDR3 region has 15 residues. CDR3 sequence (DNA): TGCGCCAGCAGCCGCCGGGACAGGGTGGGCAATGAGCAGTTCTTC. It encodes CASSRRDRVGNEQFF.

This clone was observed a few times. V usage is TRBV6-1 and J usage is TRBJ2-2, with D possibly TRBD1 on 6 matching bases. From germline, CDR1 is MNHNS and CDR2 SASEGT. This CDR3 is 14 amino acids long. The ends were cut back, 4 bases at V and 4 bases at J, with 10 bases in the middle. CDR3 sequence reads: CASSGTVITGELFF. The CDR3 DNA sequence: TGTGCCAGCAGTGGGACAGTGATCACCGGGGAGCTGTTTTTT.

This rearrangement joins TRBV27 to TRBJ1-1; possibly TRBD1 for D (5 bases). The V gene's germline CDR1 is MNHEY and CDR2 SMNVEV (reference sequence). V was cut by 2 bases and J by 4 bases, with 23 bases left in between. This CDR3 contains 18 residues. The CDR3 spells CASSLGAWGTGLSTEAFF. As DNA, the CDR3 is TGTGCCAGCAGTTTAGGGGCCTGGGGTACTGGGCTGAGCACTGAAGCTTTCTTT.

V and J are TRBV6-1 and TRBJ1-5; 10 nucleotides match TRBD1. Trimming at V came to 4 bases and at J to 7 bases, leaving 13 bases not matched to a gene. Germline assignment: CDR1 MNHNS and CDR2 SASEGT. The CDR3 runs 17 residues. CDR3: CASSGWGQGPIRQPQHF. DNA of the CDR3: TGTGCCAGCAGTGGTTGGGGACAGGGGCCTATTCGACAGCCCCAGCATTTT.

The gene calls are TRBV7-9 and TRBJ2-7; no definite D call. Trimming took off 5 bases at V and 3 bases at J, with 8 bases between the two ends. CDR3 length equals 12 residues. Per germline, CDR1 SEHNR and CDR2 FQNEAQ (reference sequence). The CDR3 spells CASSLSSYEQYF. In nucleotides, the CDR3 is TGTGCCAGCAGCCTTTCAAGCTACGAGCAGTACTTC.

The chain has TRBV28 and TRBJ1-2; the D gene is possibly TRBD1 (6 bases). Germline V gives CDR1 MDHEN, CDR2 SYDVKM. There are 13 residues in the CDR3. V was cut by 7 bases and J by 0 bases, with 9 bases left in between. The CDR3 reads CASTSGANYGYTF. The CDR3 DNA reads as TGTGCCAGCACCTCAGGGGCTAACTATGGCTACACCTTC.

This chain connects TRBV25-1 to TRBJ1-2; weak D call: TRBD1 (5 bases). Trimming stripped 8 bases from V and 2 bases from J, with 18 bases between. CDR3 length equals 15 residues. CDR1 and CDR2 from the germline V gene are MGHDK and SYGVNS. The CDR3 loop is CASSSGPMGNYGYTF. CDR3 nucleotide sequence: TGTGCCAGCTCATCGGGGCCCATGGGCAACTATGGCTACACCTTC.

CDR3 in amino acids: CASSIQGLEQYF. For the CDR3, the DNA is TGCGCCAGCAGCATTCAGGGGTTGGAGCAGTACTTC. The gene calls are TRBV5-1 and TRBJ2-7; the D gene is possibly TRBD1 (6 bases). The CDR3 is 12 residues long. CDR1 and CDR2 (germline): SGHRS, YFSETQ. The ends were cut back, 4 bases at V and 7 bases at J, with 12 bases in the middle. The full variable domain, rest sourced from reference TRBV5-1 and TRBJ2-7, is KAGVTQTPRYLIKTRGQQVTLSCSPISGHRSVSWYQQTPGQGLQFLFEYFSETQRNKGNFPGRFSGRQFSNSRSEMNVSTLELGDSALYLCASSIQGLEQYFGPGTRLTVT.

The V call is TRBV9, the J call TRBJ1-3; D ambiguous. This CDR3 region has 16 residues. V was cut by 4 bases and J by 0 bases, with 14 bases left in between. The germline V gene encodes CDR1 SGDLS and CDR2 YYNGEE. CDR3 DNA: TGTGCCAGCAGCCCCGGTGCGGTCGTCTCTGGAAACACCATATATTTT. Protein: CASSPGAVVSGNTIYF.

This clone was counted once. This rearrangement joins TRBV19 to TRBJ2-5; D is unresolved. The CDR3 has 12 residues. Germline-derived CDR1 and CDR2 are LNHDA and SQIVND (reference sequence). The germline V and J ends were trimmed by 6 bases and 2 bases, with 7 bases remaining between them. The CDR3, as DNA: TGTGCCAGTAGCCACGGGCAAGAGACCCAGTACTTC. Translation: CASSHGQETQYF.